Each of the 15 T cell receptor beta chains below was sequenced from the same sample in a study of blood T cell repertoires in COVID-19. Sequencing used immunoSEQ multiplex PCR; TCRdb keeps in-frame clones, though not all of them. The repertoire holds some 500,000 clones, with roughly 89% as singletons. The specimen sequenced was peripheral blood. These TCRs come from a woman in her fifties or sixties with COVID-19, enrolled during active disease.

The CDR3 spells CSVEGRLAGPIDEQFF. The CDR3 nucleotides read TGCAGCGTTGAAGGTAGGCTAGCGGGACCAATCGATGAGCAGTTCTTC. The chain couples TRBV29-1 to TRBJ2-1, with 9 bases that match TRBD2. The CDR3 spans 16 residues. With V trimmed by 1 base and J by 8 bases, 12 bases remained unmatched. The germline V gene encodes CDR1 SQVTM and CDR2 ANQGSEA.

The V and J genes are TRBV9 and TRBJ1-1, with TRBD1 matching 9 bases. After removal of 2 bases from V and 0 bases from J, the junction contained 11 bases not matched to a gene. CDR3 length equals 18 residues. Germline V gives CDR1 SGDLS, CDR2 YYNGEE. The CDR3 DNA reads as TGTGCCAGCAGCGTGGGACAGGGCAGTGGGAACATGAACACTGAAGCTTTCTTT. It codes for CASSVGQGSGNMNTEAFF.

The chain combines TRBV7-2 with TRBJ2-3; no firm D call. CDR3 length: 16 residues. The germline gives CDR1 SGHTA, CDR2 FQGNSA. V gave up 1 base and J gave up 2 bases, with 13 bases separating them. CDR3 bases: TGTGCCAGCAGCTTAGTAACGGAGCCTTACACAGATACGCAGTATTTT. It yields the protein CASSLVTEPYTDTQYF.

V usage is TRBV5-1 and J usage is TRBJ2-7; 8 bases agree with TRBD1. Germline V gene sequence: CDR1 SGHRS, CDR2 YFSETQ. The J segment lost 7 bases and the V segment lost 1 base, leaving 7 bases of the junction unmatched. The CDR3 contains 14 residues. For the CDR3, the DNA is TGCGCCAGCAGCTTGCGACAGGGGAGGATAGAGCAGTACTTC. Its protein is CASSLRQGRIEQYF. Variable domain in full (rest from reference TRBV5-1 and TRBJ2-7): KAGVTQTPRYLIKTRGQQVTLSCSPISGHRSVSWYQQTPGQGLQFLFEYFSETQRNKGNFPGRFSGRQFSNSRSEMNVSTLELGDSALYLCASSLRQGRIEQYFGPGTRLTVT.

This chain uses TRBV2 with TRBJ2-3; the match to TRBD2 covers 7 bases. The germline V gene has CDR1 SNHLY and CDR2 FYNNEI. The CDR3 totals 15 residues. The junction had 7 bases not matched to a gene; V was cut back by 5 bases and J by 2 bases. In DNA, the CDR3 is TGTGCCAGCAGTCTGACTAGCTCGACCACAGATACGCAGTATTTT. This encodes CASSLTSSTTDTQYF.

The rearrangement uses TRBV27 and TRBJ2-1, with TRBD1 matching 7 bases. Per the germline V gene, CDR1 is MNHEY and CDR2 is SMNVEV (reference sequence). This CDR3 comprises 14 residues. The J segment lost 7 bases and the V segment lost 0 bases, leaving 3 bases of the junction unmatched. The CDR3 DNA reads TGTGCCAGCAGTTTATCGCCCAGGGGGAATGAGCAGTTCTTC. As protein: CASSLSPRGNEQFF.

The chain has TRBV4-2 and TRBJ2-7, with D hard to call. Germline V gene data show CDR1 as LGHNA and CDR2 as YNFKEQ. The CDR3 is made up of 13 amino acids. Trimming took off 0 bases at V and 2 bases at J, with 5 bases between the two ends. The CDR3 is CASSQDTTYEQYF. The CDR3 DNA sequence: TGTGCCAGCAGCCAAGACACAACCTACGAGCAGTACTTC.

The CDR3: CASSLDKTGNSPLHF. The CDR3 DNA reads TGCGCCAGCAGCTTGGATAAGACAGGCAATTCACCCCTCCACTTT. This sequence joins TRBV5-1 and TRBJ1-6, with D tentatively TRBD1 (6 bases). The V end lost 0 bases, the J end lost 7 bases, and 11 bases lay between the germline ends. Germline-derived CDR1 and CDR2 are SGHRS and YFSETQ. This CDR3 region has 15 residues.

This clone showed up just once. The CDR3 nucleotides are TGTGCCAGCAGTAAGGGGAATTCACCCCTCCACTTT. Amino acid sequence: CASSKGNSPLHF. This chain links TRBV6-5 with TRBJ1-6; maybe TRBD1 (5 bases). This CDR3 has 12 amino acids. The V gene's germline CDR1 is MNHEY and CDR2 SVGAGI. Trimming took 5 bases from V and 7 from J, leaving 6 bases between them.

The chain employs TRBV27 and TRBJ2-3, with TRBD2 matching 11 bases. Germline V gene data show CDR1 as MNHEY and CDR2 as SMNVEV (reference sequence). This CDR3 spans 18 amino acids. Trimming took 3 bases from V and 3 from J; bases not matched to a gene: 11. CDR3 nucleotides: TGTGCCAGCAGTTTCGGGCTAGCGGGGGGCCCAGTAACAGATACGCAGTATTTT. Translated, it gives CASSFGLAGGPVTDTQYF.

This chain uses TRBV28 with TRBJ2-5; TRBD1 matches at 9 bases. Germline trimming cut 7 bases from V and 0 bases from J; bases unmatched to any gene: 6. The V gene's germline CDR1 is MDHEN and CDR2 SYDVKM. The CDR3 is 15 residues long. CDR3 loop: CASKETGGYQETQYF. The CDR3 DNA sequence: TGTGCCAGCAAAGAGACAGGGGGTTACCAAGAGACCCAGTACTTC.

The chain uses TRBV9 and TRBJ1-1; TRBD1 matches at 9 bases. The CDR3 spans 15 residues. The V segment lost 3 bases and the J segment 6 bases; nucleotides outside the gene matches: 9. CDR1 and CDR2 (germline): SGDLS, YYNGEE. The CDR3 region is CASSAELQGASEAFF. DNA of the CDR3: TGTGCCAGCAGCGCCGAGCTACAGGGGGCATCTGAAGCTTTCTTT.

J is TRBJ2-3 and V is TRBV5-5; 7 bases are a match to TRBD2. The CDR3 spans 15 residues. CDR1 and CDR2 from the germline V gene are SGHKS and YYEKEE (reference sequence). Trimming at V came to 1 base and at J to 0 bases, leaving 2 bases not matched to a gene. The CDR3 region has the DNA TGTGCCAGCAGCTTGAGGGGAGGGAGCACAGATACGCAGTATTTT. Translating it yields CASSLRGGSTDTQYF.

This sequence joins TRBV7-6 and TRBJ1-1; D call uncertain. Germline CDR1 SGHVS, CDR2 FNYEAQ. The V end lost 1 base, the J end lost 3 bases, and 9 bases lay between the germline ends. CDR3 length: 14 amino acids. The CDR3 DNA is TGTGCCAGCAGCTTAGGACGTCGGGACACTGAAGCTTTCTTT. The encoded protein is CASSLGRRDTEAFF.

The J gene is TRBJ2-2, the V gene TRBV3-1 (or the pseudogene TRBV3-2); 8 nucleotides match TRBD2. The CDR3 is made up of 15 amino acids. J gave up 6 bases and V 2 bases, and 5 bases lay outside the gene matches. Germline-derived CDR1 and CDR2 are LGHDT and YNNKEL (reference sequence). CDR3 bases: TGTGCCAGCAGCCAACGGGGCGGGGGGCCCGGGGAGCTGTTTTTT. Its translation is CASSQRGGGPGELFF.